A selection of T cell receptor beta chains follows, all from one sample in a study of cytomegalovirus exposure and HLA in healthy donors. TCRdb's table, derived via immunoSEQ multiplex PCR, lists solely in-frame clones and lacks some. The sample includes approximately 160,000 clones, around 68% seen only once; the top ten take around 3%. The material sequenced was PBMCs. The receptors were sampled from a woman between 40 and 50 years old in good health and CMV-seropositive. Both conserved end residues are trimmed from each CDR3.

V: TRBV7-3; J: TRBJ2-7; CDR3: ASSPPTGGDEQY
V: TRBV2; J: TRBJ2-3; CDR3: AAPGLLSTDTQY
V: TRBV2; J: TRBJ2-3; CDR3: ASSEARVPTDTQY
V: TRBV28; J: TRBJ1-2; CDR3: ASTGFALLFGYT
V: TRBV4-3; J: TRBJ2-3; CDR3: ASSPTSGANTDTQY
V: TRBV2; J: TRBJ1-2; CDR3: ASSELRGTGGYP
V: TRBV19; J: TRBJ1-5; CDR3: ASNLQGFNQPQH
V: TRBV10-3; J: TRBJ2-7; CDR3: AISDRTVSSYEQY
V: TRBV2; J: TRBJ1-1; CDR3: ASSPRANTEAF
V: TRBV7-6; J: TRBJ1-3; CDR3: ASSLAIPGQGFGNTIY
V: TRBV27; J: TRBJ1-1; CDR3: ASSLYSNTEAF
V: TRBV4-1; J: TRBJ2-5; CDR3: ASSQGLGEGLQETQY
V: TRBV4-3; J: TRBJ2-3; CDR3: ASSQEGAGGPNTQY
V: TRBV19; J: TRBJ1-1; CDR3: ASSPRGYTGPTEAF
V: TRBV15; J: TRBJ1-5; CDR3: ATSRGGRPQH
V: TRBV4-3; J: TRBJ1-1; CDR3: ASSSGTGFTEAF
V: TRBV7-2; J: TRBJ1-1; CDR3: ASSLDFLRGMTEAF
V: TRBV28; J: TRBJ2-1; CDR3: ASSLLARKDEQF
V: TRBV29-1; J: TRBJ2-1; CDR3: SVGRSSYNEQF
V: TRBV19; J: TRBJ1-1; CDR3: ASSSPRMEFRDLMNTEAF
V: TRBV7-2; J: TRBJ2-7; CDR3: ASSLLGRGRGRDEQY
V: TRBV18; J: TRBJ1-1; CDR3: ASSEGTDTEAF
V: TRBV14; J: TRBJ2-1; CDR3: ASSQVGGTSGMGNEQF
V: TRBV5-1; J: TRBJ2-1; CDR3: ASSERIAGGPHEQF
V: TRBV9; J: TRBJ2-7; CDR3: ASSVRLGGYEQY
V: TRBV5-4; J: TRBJ2-7; CDR3: ASRHSGTVINQSSYEQY
V: TRBV7-2; J: TRBJ2-7; CDR3: ASSLAGTDTYEQY
V: TRBV6-6; J: TRBJ2-5; CDR3: ASSYRGRLETQY
V: TRBV19; J: TRBJ1-4; CDR3: ASRAEKLF
V: TRBV7-9; J: TRBJ2-7; CDR3: ASSLAAGVSYEQY
V: TRBV20-1; J: TRBJ1-2; CDR3: SALDYGYT
V: TRBV29-1; J: TRBJ1-4; CDR3: SVADRVAGEKLF
V: TRBV5-1; J: TRBJ1-4; CDR3: ASSGIGQDYEKLF
V: TRBV7-8; J: TRBJ2-7; CDR3: ASSLQLAGVDEQY
V: TRBV9; J: TRBJ2-1; CDR3: ASSLGQGSSEQF
V: TRBV7-2; J: TRBJ1-5; CDR3: ASSLGSEPQH
V: TRBV5-6; J: TRBJ1-4; CDR3: ASSWRTELNEKLF
V: TRBV19; J: TRBJ2-3; CDR3: ASSISGGTDTQY
V: TRBV30; J: TRBJ1-2; CDR3: AWSYDLGKGDNYGYT
V: TRBV7-2; J: TRBJ2-7; CDR3: ASSFSGYEQY
V: TRBV6-5; J: TRBJ2-7; CDR3: ASSYSRSGGAYEQY
V: TRBV4-1; J: TRBJ2-1; CDR3: ASSQNRGNEQF
V: TRBV5-1; J: TRBJ1-1; CDR3: ASSFGRDRVEVNTEAF
V: TRBV7-9; J: TRBJ1-6; CDR3: ASSSGNNSPLH
V: TRBV4-2; J: NA; CDR3: ASSQLTSGAYEQY
V: TRBV19; J: TRBJ1-5; CDR3: ASRADTRYQPQN
V: TRBV4-2; J: TRBJ2-7; CDR3: ASSQEASGSGHYEQY
V: TRBV4-3; J: TRBJ1-5; CDR3: ASSQDRNQPQH
V: TRBV6-5; J: TRBJ1-1; CDR3: ASSYLALGNPEAF
V: TRBV6-5; J: TRBJ2-7; CDR3: ASSYSAGGYEQY
V: TRBV19; J: TRBJ1-1; CDR3: ASSINGAGRNTEAF
V: TRBV6-5; J: TRBJ2-5; CDR3: ASSERDMGETQY
V: TRBV28; J: TRBJ1-4; CDR3: ASSSSGGGKLF